This T cell receptor beta chain stems from a study of blood T cells in healthy people across ages. The length of the CDR3 is 14 residues. V lost 3 bases and J lost 1, with 6 bases in between. From germline, CDR1 is KGHSH and CDR2 LQKENI. A second PCR, run for roughly 7 to 11 cycles, used a sample-barcoded 5' primer plus a J-beta primer mix. Every single cDNA molecule received a tag from a template-switch adaptor with 12 random nucleotides. Each CDR3 protein is one row after TCRdb ran MiXCR on the 5' RACE reads. The table shows under 850,000 distinct CDR3 sequences, with about 36% occurring only once. Isolation recovered at least 7 million PBMCs from every sample.

The sequence was obtained from a man younger than 35 in good health. Material: blood. The genes are TRBV18 and TRBJ1-4; D gene ambiguous. The chain's CDR3 is CASSPVKTNEKLFF. CDR3 nucleotide sequence: TGTGCCAGCTCACCGGTTAAAACTAATGAAAAACTGTTTTTT.